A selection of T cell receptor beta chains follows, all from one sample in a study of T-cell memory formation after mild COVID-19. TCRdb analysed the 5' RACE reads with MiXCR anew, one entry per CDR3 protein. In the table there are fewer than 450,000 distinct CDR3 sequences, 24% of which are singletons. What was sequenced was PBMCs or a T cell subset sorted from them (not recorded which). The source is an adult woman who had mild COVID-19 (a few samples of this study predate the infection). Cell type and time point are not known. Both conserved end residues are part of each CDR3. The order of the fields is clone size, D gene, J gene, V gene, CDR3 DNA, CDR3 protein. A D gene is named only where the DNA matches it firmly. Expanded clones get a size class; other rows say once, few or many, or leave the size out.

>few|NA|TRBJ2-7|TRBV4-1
TGCGCCAGCAGCCATGGTCCGCAGGAGGTCCACGAGCAGTACTTC
CASSHGPQEVHEQYF
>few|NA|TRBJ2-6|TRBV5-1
TGCGCCAGCAGCCTCTCGGCTGGGGCCAACGTCCTGACTTTC
CASSLSAGANVLTF
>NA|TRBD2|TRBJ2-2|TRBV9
TGTGCCAGCAACGCAATAGCGGGAGGTCAAATAGGCGGGGAGCTGTTTTTT
CASNAIAGGQIGGELFF
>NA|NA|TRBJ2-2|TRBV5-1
TGCGCCAGCAGCTTGGTCTCACCAGGCGCCGGGGAGCTGTTTTTT
CASSLVSPGAGELFF
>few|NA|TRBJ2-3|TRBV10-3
TGTGCCCACCGGGACGGTAGCACAGATACGCAGTATTTT
CAHRDGSTDTQYF
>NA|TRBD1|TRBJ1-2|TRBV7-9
TGTGCCAGCAGCCGGCCAGGGGGACAGGAGAACTATGGCTACACCTTC
CASSRPGGQENYGYTF
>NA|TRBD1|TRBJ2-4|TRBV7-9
TGTGCCAGCAGCACCCAAAAGACAGGGGTTGTGACCAAAAACATTCAGTACTTC
CASSTQKTGVVTKNIQYF
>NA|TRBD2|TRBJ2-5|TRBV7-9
TGTGCCAGCAGCTTCGGACTAGCGGGAATCCAAGAGACCCAGTACTTC
CASSFGLAGIQETQYF
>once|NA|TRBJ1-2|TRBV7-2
TGTGCCAGCAGCTTAGAAGTAGCTAACTATGGCTACACCTTC
CASSLEVANYGYTF
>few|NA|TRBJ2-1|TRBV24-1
TGTGCCACCAGTGATTTGCGAGAGGGTGAGCAGTTCTTC
CATSDLREGEQFF
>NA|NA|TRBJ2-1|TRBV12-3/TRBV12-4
TGTGCCAGCACCAGGATCTTCAATGAGCAGTTCTTC
CASTRIFNEQFF
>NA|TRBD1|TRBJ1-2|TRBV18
TGTGCCAGCTCATCGGACAGGGGATATGGCTACACCTTC
CASSSDRGYGYTF
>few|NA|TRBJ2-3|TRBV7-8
TGTGCCAGCAGCCACGACACGAGTCGACAAACGCAGTATTTT
CASSHDTSRQTQYF
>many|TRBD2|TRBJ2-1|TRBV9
TGTGCCAGCAGCGTAGCGGTAGCGGGAGGATATGGGAACAATGAGCAGTTCTTC
CASSVAVAGGYGNNEQFF